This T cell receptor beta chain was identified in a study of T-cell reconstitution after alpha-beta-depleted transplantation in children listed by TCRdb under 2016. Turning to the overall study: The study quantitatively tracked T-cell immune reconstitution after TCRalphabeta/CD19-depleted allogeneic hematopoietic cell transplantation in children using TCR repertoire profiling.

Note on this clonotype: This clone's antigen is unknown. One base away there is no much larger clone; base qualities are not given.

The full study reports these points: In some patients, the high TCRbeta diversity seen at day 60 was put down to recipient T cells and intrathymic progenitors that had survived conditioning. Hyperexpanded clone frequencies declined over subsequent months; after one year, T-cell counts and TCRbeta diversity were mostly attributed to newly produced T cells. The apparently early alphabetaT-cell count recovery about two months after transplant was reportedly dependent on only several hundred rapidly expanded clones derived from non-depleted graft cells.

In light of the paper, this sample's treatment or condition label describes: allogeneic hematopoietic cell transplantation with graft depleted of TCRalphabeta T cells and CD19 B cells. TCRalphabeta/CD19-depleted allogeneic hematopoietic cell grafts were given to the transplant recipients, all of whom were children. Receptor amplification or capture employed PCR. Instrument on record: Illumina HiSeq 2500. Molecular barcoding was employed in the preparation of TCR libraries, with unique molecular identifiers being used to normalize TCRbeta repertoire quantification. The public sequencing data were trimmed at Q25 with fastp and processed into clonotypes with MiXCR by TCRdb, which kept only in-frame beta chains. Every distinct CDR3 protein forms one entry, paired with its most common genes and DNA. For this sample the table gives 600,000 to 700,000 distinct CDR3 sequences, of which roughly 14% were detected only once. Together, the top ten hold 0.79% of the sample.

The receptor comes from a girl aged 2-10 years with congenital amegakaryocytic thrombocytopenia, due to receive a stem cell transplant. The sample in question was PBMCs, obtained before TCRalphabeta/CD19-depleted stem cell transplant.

The CDR3 corresponds to CASSRRLEETQYF. The DNA sequence is as follows: TGTGCCAGCAGCCGGAGACTAGAAGAGACCCAGTACTTC. Here the chain combines TRBV12-3 or TRBV12-4 and TRBJ2-5, with a weak D call of TRBD2 (6 bases match). Including the terminal cysteine and phenylalanine, the CDR3 comprises 13 residues. The sequence is cut down to CDR3 DNA, 39 bases in frame from base 1. At the junction V is shortened by 6 bases and J by 3 bases, with 11 bases in between.